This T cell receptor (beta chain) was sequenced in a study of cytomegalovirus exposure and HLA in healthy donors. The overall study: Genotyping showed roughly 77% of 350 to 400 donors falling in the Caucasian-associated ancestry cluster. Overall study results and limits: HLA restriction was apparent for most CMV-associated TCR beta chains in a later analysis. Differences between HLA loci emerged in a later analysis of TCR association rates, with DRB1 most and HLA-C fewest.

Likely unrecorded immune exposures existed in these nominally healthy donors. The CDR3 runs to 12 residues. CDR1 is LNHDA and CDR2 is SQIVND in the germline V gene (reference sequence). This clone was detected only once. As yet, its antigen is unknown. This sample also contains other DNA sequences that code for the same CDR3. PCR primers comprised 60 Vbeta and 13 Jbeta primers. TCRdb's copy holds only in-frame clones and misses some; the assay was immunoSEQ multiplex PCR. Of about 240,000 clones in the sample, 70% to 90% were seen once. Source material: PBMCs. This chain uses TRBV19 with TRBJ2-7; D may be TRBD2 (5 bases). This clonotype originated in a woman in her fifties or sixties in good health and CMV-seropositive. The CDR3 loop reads CASGGGLYEQYF. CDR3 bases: TGTGCGAGTGGTGGCGGACTCTACGAGCAGTACTTC.